Listed below are T cell receptor beta chains from one sample, sequenced in a study of T cell responses to AZD1222 COVID-19 vaccine. Sequencing was performed with immunoSEQ multiplex PCR; in TCRdb, only in-frame clones are kept and a portion is missing. The sample holds 180,000 or so clones, about 90% seen once. Specimen: peripheral blood, collected 28 days after the second AZD1222 dose. All receptors derive from an adult who received the AZD1222 COVID-19 vaccine. Both conserved end residues are part of each CDR3. The D gene is left open where the match is weak. Clone size is stated in some rows and not others, as once, few, many or a class when expanded.

abundance	v_gene	d_gene	j_gene	CDR3nt	CDR3aa
NA	TRBV5-1	TRBD1	TRBJ1-2	TGCGCCAGCAGCGAAGGACAGGCAGTAGGCTACACCTTC	CASSEGQAVGYTF
NA	TRBV7-2	TRBD1	TRBJ1-6	TGTGCCAGCAGCTTGGACAGGGGTACGCATTCACCCCTCCACTTT	CASSLDRGTHSPLHF
NA	TRBV5-1	NA	TRBJ2-7	TGCGCCAGCAGCTTGGCCATCCCGGGCGCCTACGAGCAGTACTTC	CASSLAIPGAYEQYF
NA	TRBV2	TRBD1	TRBJ1-2	TGTGCCAGCAGTGAAGGGGACAGGATGCCCTATGGCTACACCTTC	CASSEGDRMPYGYTF
few	TRBV19	NA	TRBJ2-5	TGTGCCAGTACCACCACTCTGGGGGAGACCCAGTACTTC	CASTTTLGETQYF
NA	TRBV7-8	NA	TRBJ1-1	TGTGCCAGCAGCCTGCCAGGGAACACTGAAGCTTTCTTT	CASSLPGNTEAFF
NA	TRBV18	NA	TRBJ2-7	TGTGCCAGCTCACCGTTACAGGCCGGGTACGAGCAGTACTTC	CASSPLQAGYEQYF
once	TRBV4-3	NA	TRBJ2-5	TGCGCCAGCAGCCAAGATGGACTACCCCCGGTATTAGAGACCCAGTACTTC	CASSQDGLPPVLETQYF
NA	TRBV4-1	NA	TRBJ1-2	TGCGCCAGCAGCCGAGACTCCTATGGCTACACCTTC	CASSRDSYGYTF
NA	TRBV19	TRBD1	TRBJ1-6	TGTGCCAGTAGTCCGGGACAGGGAGCGGCGGCGTCACCCCTCCACTTT	CASSPGQGAAASPLHF
NA	TRBV19	NA	TRBJ2-5	TGTGCCAGTAGTAGCCAGGCGATAGGGGAGACCCAGTACTTC	CASSSQAIGETQYF
NA	TRBV29-1	TRBD1	TRBJ2-7	TGCAGCGTTGAAGATCGGGACAGCACCTACGAGCAGTACTTC	CSVEDRDSTYEQYF
NA	TRBV11-1	TRBD2	TRBJ2-1	TGTGCCAGCAGCTCCAAGGCGGGAGGGCGGGGCAATGAGCAGTTCTTC	CASSSKAGGRGNEQFF
NA	TRBV7-8	NA	TRBJ2-3	TGTGCCAGCAGCTTAGGGACACAAAGCACAGATACGCAGTATTTT	CASSLGTQSTDTQYF
NA	TRBV28	TRBD1	TRBJ1-1	TGTGCCAGCAGGCCACAGGGGACTGAAGCTTTCTTT	CASRPQGTEAFF
NA	TRBV2	NA	TRBJ1-3	TGTGCCAGCGGATGGCTCGGAAACACCATATATTTT	CASGWLGNTIYF
NA	TRBV12-3/TRBV12-4	NA	TRBJ1-6	TGTGCCAGCAGTGCTATACAGGATTCACCCCTCCACTTT	CASSAIQDSPLHF
NA	TRBV6-5	NA	TRBJ1-3	TGTGCCAGCAGTTACTCGGCCCTTGGAAACACCATATATTTT	CASSYSALGNTIYF
few	TRBV9	NA	TRBJ1-5	TGTGCCAGCAGCGTATTAGGGGGAGATCAGCCCCAGCATTTT	CASSVLGGDQPQHF
NA	TRBV13	TRBD1	TRBJ2-7	TGTGCCAGCCCCTCCCCTCGACAGGGATCCTACGAGCAGTACTTC	CASPSPRQGSYEQYF
NA	TRBV10-3	NA	TRBJ2-5	TGTGCCATCAGTGATCTCGGGGGATGGTCGGAGACCCAGTACTTC	CAISDLGGWSETQYF
NA	TRBV7-9	NA	TRBJ2-7	TGTGCCAGCAGCTTAGGGGGACTCCCCGAGCAGTACTTC	CASSLGGLPEQYF
NA	TRBV7-9	NA	TRBJ1-1	TGTGCCACAAGGGGGGGATTGAACACTGAAGCTTTCTTT	CATRGGLNTEAFF
once	TRBV28	NA	TRBJ2-2	TGTGCCAGCATTCCAGGGGACACCGGGGAGCTGTTTTTT	CASIPGDTGELFF
NA	TRBV18	NA	TRBJ1-3	TGTGCCAGCTCACCGGGCGCAGTGGGTGGAAACACCATATATTTT	CASSPGAVGGNTIYF
NA	TRBV12-3/TRBV12-4	NA	TRBJ1-5	TGTGCCAGCAGTTTAGGTAGCAATCAGCCCCAGCATTTT	CASSLGSNQPQHF
NA	TRBV10-2	TRBD2	TRBJ2-1	TGCGCCAGCAGTGAGTCTTGGCTAGCGGGAGTCCCGAATGAGCAGTTCTTC	CASSESWLAGVPNEQFF
NA	TRBV6-2/TRBV6-3	NA	TRBJ1-1	TGTGCCAGCAGTCGCGGGGGAGGTGAAGCTTTCTTT	CASSRGGGEAFF
NA	TRBV6-5	NA	TRBJ1-2	TGTGCCAGCATGATGGGAATCGCAGCTAACTATGGCTACACCTTC	CASMMGIAANYGYTF